These 14 T cell receptor beta chains came from one sample sequenced in a study of early T cells in non-severe SARS-CoV-2 infection. TCRdb analysed the 5' RACE reads with MiXCR anew, one entry per CDR3 protein. The table records tens of thousands of distinct CDR3 sequences, about 6.1% of them present only once. Sample: whole blood. The source is an adult who was a healthcare worker with PCR-confirmed SARS-CoV-2 infection or an uninfected control (not recorded which).

This clonotype was seen many times. The genes are TRBV6-2 or TRBV6-3 and TRBJ1-6; TRBD1 agrees at 8 bases. V lost 7 bases, J lost 10 bases, and 12 bases stayed unmatched. The CDR3 covers 15 residues. The V gene's germline CDR1 is MNHEY and CDR2 SVGEGT. The CDR3 loop is CASTPGQGRLSPLHF. DNA of the CDR3: TGTGCCAGCACCCCCGGACAGGGACGGCTATCACCCCTCCACTTT.

In this sample, this clonotype turned up a few times. Here the CDR3 DNA reads TGTGCCAGCAGCGACAGGGGATTGGGCTATGGCTACACCTTC. As protein: CASSDRGLGYGYTF. The chain is built from TRBV6-2 or TRBV6-3 and TRBJ1-2; 8 nucleotides line up with TRBD1. There are 14 residues in the CDR3. CDR1 MNHEY and CDR2 SVGEGT come from the germline V gene. V shed 6 bases, J shed 4 bases, and the junction held 7 bases outside the gene matches.

This clonotype was detected only a few times. The V and J genes are TRBV4-1 and TRBJ2-1, with D uncertain. Per germline, CDR1 MGHRA and CDR2 YSYEKL. The length of the CDR3 is 13 residues. V lost 5 bases and J 9 bases, leaving 14 bases between the germline ends. The DNA for the CDR3 is TGCGCCAGCAGCTCCAAATCCGAGGTTGAGCAGTTCTTC. It is translated as CASSSKSEVEQFF.

This clonotype was recorded many times. The V call is TRBV20-1, the J call TRBJ1-4, with D unresolved. Germline V gene sequence: CDR1 DFQATT, CDR2 SNEGSKA (reference sequence). V was shortened by 3 bases and J by 0 bases, with 5 bases between the two germline ends. The CDR3 consists of 13 residues. CDR3 nucleotide sequence: TGCAGTGCTAGTGCTGCAACTAATGAAAAACTGTTTTTT. Translated: CSASAATNEKLFF.

This clonotype was observed at least ten times. The J gene is TRBJ2-7, the V gene TRBV6-5; D may be TRBD1 (7 bases). Germline CDR1 and CDR2: MNHEY and SVGAGI. The CDR3 totals 13 residues. The ends were cut back, 7 bases at V and 2 bases at J, with 12 bases in the middle. CDR3 DNA sequence: TGTGCCAGCAAACGGGGGACAGCCTACGAGCAGTACTTC. This gives the protein CASKRGTAYEQYF.

The CDR3 is CASSQSRNRASGKNTGELFF. DNA for the CDR3: TGTGCCAGCAGCCAATCCCGTAATCGGGCTAGCGGTAAAAACACCGGGGAGCTGTTTTTT. The chain joins TRBV4-2 to TRBJ2-2; 7 positions match TRBD2. Per the germline V gene, CDR1 is LGHNA and CDR2 is YNFKEQ. The CDR3 runs 20 residues. Trimming at V came to 2 bases and at J to 2 bases, leaving 17 bases not matched to a gene.

This clonotype occurred a few times. This sequence may be a read error, since a much larger clone differs from it by one base. The chain recombines TRBV6-2 or TRBV6-3 with TRBJ1-1; D not resolved. CDR1 and CDR2 (germline): MNHEY, SVGEGT. The germline V and J ends were trimmed by 6 bases and 3 bases, with 17 bases remaining between them. This CDR3 spans 15 amino acids. CDR3 sequence: CASSRWEGWDTEAFF. The DNA of the CDR3 is TGTGCCAGCAGCCGATGGGAGGGATGGGACACTGAAGCTTTCTTT.

This clonotype was picked up many times. V usage is TRBV7-9 and J usage is TRBJ2-7; D unresolved. From germline, CDR1 is SEHNR and CDR2 FQNEAQ (reference sequence). This CDR3 comprises 14 residues. V lost 0 bases to trimming and J lost 0 bases, with 6 bases between them. In DNA form, the CDR3 reads TGTGCCAGCAGCTTAGCGCCGGGCTCCTACGAGCAGTACTTC. The encoded protein is CASSLAPGSYEQYF.

This clonotype was detected only a few times. V usage is TRBV19 and J usage is TRBJ2-1; D possibly corresponds to TRBD2 (6 bases). Germline CDR1 reads LNHDA; CDR2 reads SQIVND (reference sequence). V shed 4 bases and J shed 2 bases, with 18 bases lying between them. The CDR3 spans 17 residues. The CDR3: CASSRGLAAGPYNEQFF. CDR3 DNA: TGTGCCAGTAGTAGAGGGTTAGCGGCCGGGCCCTACAATGAGCAGTTCTTC. Full variable domain (remainder filled in from reference TRBV19 and TRBJ2-1): DGGITQSPKYLFRKEGQNVTLSCEQNLNHDAMYWYRQDPGQGLRLIYYSQIVNDFQKGDIAEGYSVSREKKESFPLTVTSAQKNPTAFYLCASSRGLAAGPYNEQFFGPGTRLTVL.

This clonotype has ten or more counts. The chain joins TRBV10-3 to TRBJ2-4, with 12 bases matching TRBD2. Trimming at V came to 2 bases and at J to 0 bases, leaving 5 bases not matched to a gene. Germline V lookup: CDR1 ENHRY, CDR2 SYGVKD. CDR3 size: 18 residues. DNA of the CDR3: TGTGCCATCAGTGAGGCTAGCGGGGGGGCATCAGCCAAAAACATTCAGTACTTC. Translated: CAISEASGGASAKNIQYF.

This clonotype was detected many times. The rearrangement uses TRBV20-1 and TRBJ2-1, with a weak D call TRBD2 (6 bases). Per the germline V gene, CDR1 is DFQATT and CDR2 is SNEGSKA (reference sequence). Trimming took off 0 bases at V and 15 bases at J, with 18 bases between the two ends. CDR3 size: 13 residues. The CDR3 DNA follows: TGCAGTGCTAGAGATGCCTCAGCGCGGGACTCGTTCTTC. Its protein is CSARDASARDSFF.

This clonotype was seen ten or more times. The CDR3 nucleotides read TGTGCCAGCAGCGTAGGGTCTGGGGCTGGGGCCAACGTCCTGACTTTC. Its protein is CASSVGSGAGANVLTF. This chain links TRBV9 with TRBJ2-6; D ambiguous. The germline V and J ends were trimmed by 0 bases and 2 bases, with 9 bases remaining between them. The CDR3 is made up of 16 amino acids. The germline V gene has CDR1 SGDLS and CDR2 YYNGEE.

In this sample, this clonotype turned up many times. This chain uses TRBV9 with TRBJ1-6; D is perhaps TRBD1 (6 bases). V was pared by 0 bases and J by 7 bases, with 14 bases between. The CDR3 has 16 amino acids. The V gene's germline CDR1 is SGDLS and CDR2 YYNGEE. CDR3 protein: CASSVGGAAGNSPLHF. The CDR3 DNA reads as TGTGCCAGCAGCGTAGGGGGGGCAGCGGGAAATTCACCCCTCCACTTT.

This clonotype has a count of ten or more. J is TRBJ1-1 and V is TRBV29-1; tentative D call: TRBD1 (6 bases). This CDR3 has 16 residues. Germline V CDR1 and CDR2: SQVTM, ANQGSEA. Trimming cost V 4 bases and J 1 base, with 19 bases left between them. The CDR3 loop reads CSVVRGTSDRNTEAFF. In DNA form, the CDR3 reads TGCAGCGTTGTGAGGGGAACCTCGGACAGGAACACTGAAGCTTTCTTT.